This entry concerns a single T cell receptor beta chain. Antigen unknown. The data derive from a study of cytomegalovirus exposure and HLA in healthy donors. PCR was performed using 60 Vbeta and 13 Jbeta primers. Sequenced by immunoSEQ multiplex PCR; TCRdb stores in-frame clones only, minus some. The top ten hold about 1.7% of the sample, which has 110,000 to 150,000 clones, 75% to 80% seen once. Whole-study results and caveats: Solely CMV serostatus was available to characterize immune exposure. Per a prior analysis, the majority of TCR beta V segments were productive roughly 87% or roughly 30% of the time.

This receptor was taken from a woman between 25 and 40 years old in good health and CMV-seronegative. The sequenced material came from PBMCs.

CDR3 DNA: TGTGCCAGCAGCCCCTTCCCCACAGGGCGGGAGCAGCCCCAGCATTTT. Translated: CASSPFPTGREQPQHF. The chain combines TRBV7-8 with TRBJ1-5, with D possibly matching TRBD1 (6 bases). Between the trimmed V and J ends, which lost 5 bases and 7 bases, there was a span of 21 bases. This CDR3 is 16 amino acids long. Germline values: CDR1 SGHVS, CDR2 FQNEAQ.